The 28 T cell receptor beta chains reported below all come from one sample, sequenced in a study of cytomegalovirus exposure and HLA in healthy donors. Researchers ran the PCR with 60 Vbeta and 13 Jbeta primers. Repertoires were generated with immunoSEQ multiplex PCR, while TCRdb's copy carries only in-frame clones and drops some. Counted here are more than 130,000 clones, roughly 76% occurring once; the ten biggest clones make up around an eighth. Material for sequencing was PBMCs. The receptor source for this set is a human donor in good health.

The V gene is TRBV7-8, the J gene TRBJ1-6; possibly TRBD1 for D (5 bases). The CDR3 totals 15 residues. V lost 1 base to trimming and J lost 10 bases, with 14 bases between them. Germline lookup yields CDR1 SGHVS and CDR2 FQNEAQ. The CDR3 is CASSLVGREGSPLHF. The CDR3 nucleotides read TGTGCCAGCAGCTTAGTTGGCAGGGAGGGATCACCCCTCCACTTT.

The chain combines TRBV7-9 with TRBJ1-4; 8 bases match TRBD1. CDR1 is SEHNR, CDR2 FQNEAQ, per germline (reference sequence). Trimming took 5 bases from V and 3 from J; bases not matched to a gene: 2. This CDR3 is built from 14 residues. In DNA, the CDR3 is TGTGCCAGCAGCCCACAGGGGGCTAATGAAAAACTGTTTTTT. It specifies CASSPQGANEKLFF.

V and J are TRBV13 and TRBJ1-2; 7 bases fit TRBD1. The CDR3 consists of 14 residues. The V gene end was trimmed by 5 bases and the J gene end by 4 bases; junction bases not matched to a gene: 7. From germline, CDR1 is PRHDT and CDR2 FYEKMQ (reference sequence). The CDR3 region is CASSPQQGFYGYTF. CDR3 coding DNA: TGTGCCAGCAGCCCCCAACAGGGGTTCTATGGCTACACCTTC.

The rearrangement joins TRBV7-6 to TRBJ2-5, with TRBD2 as a possible D gene (6 bases). The J call is uncertain, as TRBJ2-7 better fits the DNA end. CDR3 length: 15 residues. Germline lookup yields CDR1 SGHVS and CDR2 FNYEAQ. CDR3 region: CASSFRGTPGYEQYF. As DNA, the CDR3 is TGTGCCAGCAGCTTTCGCGGGACCCCGGGCTACGAGCAGTACTTC.

The genes are TRBV5-4 and TRBJ2-7; 7 nucleotides agree with TRBD2. Germline V gene lookup returns CDR1 SGHNT and CDR2 YYREEE (reference sequence). The CDR3 has 13 residues. Unmatched junction bases numbered 5, after V lost 3 bases and J lost 5 bases. The CDR3 coding sequence is TGTGCCAGCAGCTGGAAGGGAGGGAACGAGCAGTACTTC. Amino acids: CASSWKGGNEQYF.

The V gene is TRBV15, the J gene TRBJ2-7; 10 bases match TRBD2. Germline CDR1 reads LNHNV; CDR2 reads YYDKDF (reference sequence). The CDR3 covers 16 residues. With 5 bases clipped from V and 0 bases from J, the junction kept 7 bases outside the gene matches. The CDR3 is CATSAGLADSSYEQYF. For the CDR3, the DNA is TGTGCCACCAGCGCAGGACTAGCGGACTCCTCCTACGAGCAGTACTTC.

This sequence joins TRBV7-9 and TRBJ2-3; 13 nucleotides line up with TRBD2. CDR1 and CDR2 from the germline V gene are SEHNR and FQNEAQ (reference sequence). V lost 5 bases to trimming and J lost 3 bases; unmatched junction nucleotides: 11. The CDR3 covers 18 residues. In nucleotides, the CDR3 is TGTGCCAGCAGCCTAGGGGGAGGACTAGCGGGGGCGACAGATACGCAGTATTTT. This translates into CASSLGGGLAGATDTQYF.

This chain joins TRBV11-3 and TRBJ2-2; D remains unclear. The CDR3 is 14 residues long. Trimming pared 6 bases from V and 0 bases from J, leaving 8 bases between. Germline values: CDR1 SGHNT, CDR2 YENEEA. In DNA, the CDR3 is TGTGCCAGCAGTAAAAGCGCGAACACCGGGGAGCTGTTTTTT. Translating it yields CASSKSANTGELFF. Looking up the rest from reference TRBV11-3 and TRBJ2-2 gives the full variable domain: EAGVVQSPRYKIIEKKQPVAFWCNPISGHNTLYWYLQNLGQGPELLIRYENEEAVDDSQLPKDRFSAERLKGVDSTLKIQPAELGDSAVYLCASSKSANTGELFFGEGSRLTVL.

There are a few counts of this clone. The V gene is TRBV18, the J gene TRBJ1-1, with TRBD1 identical over 9 bases. Germline V lookup: CDR1 KGHSH, CDR2 LQKENI. With 4 bases clipped from V and 3 bases from J, the junction kept 0 bases outside the gene matches. CDR3 length equals 13 residues. The chain's CDR3 is CASSRDRDTEAFF. Here the CDR3 DNA reads TGTGCCAGCTCACGGGACAGGGACACTGAAGCTTTCTTT.

The rearrangement links TRBV27 to TRBJ2-7; 7 nucleotides align to TRBD1. The V gene's germline CDR1 is MNHEY and CDR2 SMNVEV (reference sequence). The CDR3 is 14 amino acids. With 3 bases clipped from V and 4 bases from J, the junction kept 6 bases outside the gene matches. CDR3 loop: CASSFRTGVYEQYF. In nucleotides, the CDR3 is TGTGCCAGCAGTTTTCGGACAGGAGTTTACGAGCAGTACTTC.

This clone has a handful of counts. V and J are TRBV30 and TRBJ1-5, with TRBD1 as a possible D gene (6 bases). This CDR3 region has 13 residues. In germline, CDR1 is GTSNPN, CDR2 SVGIG (reference sequence). Trimming took off 4 bases at V and 5 bases at J, with 12 bases between the two ends. The CDR3 loop is CAWNSQGHQPQHF. For the CDR3, the DNA is TGTGCCTGGAATTCCCAGGGGCATCAGCCCCAGCATTTT.

This clone was counted a few times. The V gene is TRBV27, the J gene TRBJ1-1, with 8 positions matching TRBD1. The germline gives CDR1 MNHEY, CDR2 SMNVEV (reference sequence). This CDR3 has 15 residues. The J segment lost 0 bases and the V segment lost 5 bases, leaving 5 bases of the junction unmatched. The CDR3 loop is CASSRRQGLNTEAFF. The CDR3 nucleotides are TGTGCCAGCAGTCGCCGACAGGGGCTGAACACTGAAGCTTTCTTT.

The gene calls are TRBV4-2 and TRBJ1-2; TRBD1 is a possible D gene (5 bases). This CDR3 is 14 amino acids long. CDR1 is LGHNA and CDR2 is YNFKEQ in the germline V gene. V was cut by 0 bases and J by 8 bases, with 13 bases left in between. The chain's CDR3 is CASSQDFREGGYTF. CDR3 DNA sequence: TGTGCCAGCAGCCAAGATTTCAGGGAAGGAGGCTACACCTTC.

V is TRBV23-1 and J is TRBJ1-1, with D perhaps matching TRBD1 (5 bases). TRBV23-1 is designated an ORF whose function remains uncertain. CDR3 length: 16 amino acids. V gave up 4 bases and J gave up 1 base, with 16 bases separating them. CDR3 loop: CASSRGPGGRNTEAFF. CDR3 sequence (DNA): TGCGCCAGCAGTCGGGGACCTGGAGGGAGGAACACTGAAGCTTTCTTT.

V usage is TRBV5-4 and J usage is TRBJ2-4; 12 bases are shared with TRBD2. This CDR3 contains 17 residues. V was clipped by 4 bases and J by 3 bases; unmatched bases: 8. Germline CDR1 is SGHNT and CDR2 is YYREEE (reference sequence). The CDR3 loop is CASSPPLAGGGKNIQYF. CDR3 sequence (DNA): TGTGCCAGCAGCCCGCCGCTAGCGGGAGGGGGCAAAAACATTCAGTACTTC.

This chain links TRBV2 with TRBJ2-1; 12 nucleotides align to TRBD1. Germline lookup yields CDR1 SNHLY and CDR2 FYNNEI. The CDR3 consists of 14 residues. The ends lost 7 bases at V and 9 bases at J; junction bases unmatched: 7. In DNA form, the CDR3 reads TGTGCCAGCAACGACGGGACAGGGGGCCTTGAGCAGTTCTTC. It specifies CASNDGTGGLEQFF.

The chain combines TRBV2 with TRBJ2-7; TRBD1 matches at 7 bases. J was trimmed by 2 bases and V by 6 bases; bases with no gene match: 10. The CDR3 sequence is 15 residues long. CDR1 and CDR2 from the germline V gene are SNHLY and FYNNEI. Here the CDR3 reads CASSPLGQRPYEQYF. As DNA, the CDR3 is TGTGCCAGCAGCCCCCTGGGACAGCGCCCCTACGAGCAGTACTTC.

This clone occurred a few times. The gene calls are TRBV6-1 and TRBJ2-3; D not resolved. V was cut by 0 bases and J by 7 bases, with 5 bases left in between. This CDR3 has 12 residues. Germline CDR1 is MNHNS and CDR2 is SASEGT. This CDR3 reads CASSEAQYTQYF. The CDR3 DNA reads TGTGCCAGCAGTGAAGCACAATATACGCAGTATTTT.

This chain links TRBV7-6 with TRBJ1-6; possible D gene TRBD1, 5 bases. The V end was cut by 5 bases, the J end by 6 bases, with 14 bases between. Looked up from germline, CDR1 is SGHVS and CDR2 is FNYEAQ. The CDR3 has 15 amino acids. The CDR3 region has the DNA TGTGCCAGCAGCGTGATGACAGCGAGTAATTCACCCCTCCACTTT. It yields the protein CASSVMTASNSPLHF.

This chain uses TRBV7-3 with TRBJ1-6; D gene ambiguous. The length of the CDR3 is 13 residues. Germline assignment: CDR1 SGHTA and CDR2 FQGTGA. V was cut by 1 base and J by 7 bases, with 5 bases left in between. The CDR3 protein is CASSLSRNSPLHF. The CDR3 DNA reads TGTGCCAGCAGCTTAAGCCGGAATTCACCCCTCCACTTT.

The chain joins TRBV29-1 to TRBJ2-7; 8 positions agree with TRBD2. This CDR3 comprises 13 residues. Trimming cost V 4 bases and J 0 bases; bases outside gene matches: 2. Germline lookup yields CDR1 SQVTM and CDR2 ANQGSEA. The CDR3 nucleotides are TGCAGCGTTGCGAGCGGGGGCTCCTACGAGCAGTACTTC. Protein product: CSVASGGSYEQYF.

The table lists this clone with a few counts. Here the CDR3 reads CASTRQTLTEAFF. In DNA form, the CDR3 reads TGTGCCAGCACCCGACAGACCCTCACTGAAGCTTTCTTT. The chain is built from TRBV6-1 and TRBJ1-1, with a tentative D call TRBD1 (5 bases). The V gene's germline CDR1 is MNHNS and CDR2 SASEGT. CDR3 length: 13 amino acids. The V end lost 7 bases, the J end lost 4 bases, and 13 bases lay between the germline ends.

V usage is TRBV28 and J usage is TRBJ2-7, with 10 bases aligning to TRBD1. The CDR3 sequence is 15 residues long. V dropped 1 base and J dropped 5; count of bases not matched to a gene: 5. In germline, CDR1 is MDHEN, CDR2 SYDVKM. The CDR3 region is CASSLLGTGVHEQYF. The CDR3 DNA reads TGTGCCAGCAGTTTATTAGGGACAGGGGTCCACGAGCAGTACTTC.

J is TRBJ1-2 and V is TRBV6-5; TRBD1 aligns across 10 bases. V shed 3 bases, J shed 4 bases, and the junction held 5 bases outside the gene matches. CDR1 and CDR2 from the germline V gene are MNHEY and SVGAGI. The CDR3 covers 15 residues. In nucleotides, the CDR3 is TGTGCCAGCAGTTATTGGGACAGGGGAGGCTATGGCTACACCTTC. This translates into CASSYWDRGGYGYTF.

The chain employs TRBV10-3 and TRBJ2-1; 8 bases map to TRBD2. Trimming at V came to 5 bases and at J to 7 bases, leaving 16 bases not matched to a gene. The V gene's germline CDR1 is ENHRY and CDR2 SYGVKD. The CDR3 has 17 amino acids. CDR3 DNA sequence: TGTGCCATCAGTAGGAGAAGAGCGGGGGAAGGGGCGAATGAGCAGTTCTTC. It is translated as CAISRRRAGEGANEQFF.

This clone was counted only a few times. The chain recombines TRBV5-6 with TRBJ1-5, with D possibly matching TRBD1 (6 bases). CDR3 size: 14 residues. V was cut by 4 bases and J by 7 bases, with 15 bases left in between. CDR1 and CDR2 (germline): SGHDT, YYEEEE. CDR3 protein: CASSRGGGGQPQHF. The CDR3 DNA reads as TGTGCCAGCAGCCGGGGTGGGGGCGGACAGCCCCAGCATTTT.

V and J are TRBV27 and TRBJ1-4; D is perhaps TRBD1 (5 bases). The germline gives CDR1 MNHEY, CDR2 SMNVEV (reference sequence). V lost 6 bases, J lost 7 bases, and 15 bases lay in between. The CDR3 runs 14 residues. DNA of the CDR3: TGTGCCAGCAGCTTCATGGGGGGAGGTGAAAAACTGTTTTTT. The encoded protein is CASSFMGGGEKLFF.

The sample holds a few counts of this clone. The rearrangement joins TRBV10-3 to TRBJ2-3; the D gene is possibly TRBD1 (7 bases). CDR1 ENHRY and CDR2 SYGVKD come from the germline V gene. Trimming took off 7 bases at V and 5 bases at J, with 19 bases between the two ends. This CDR3 region has 15 residues. CDR3 sequence (DNA): TGTGCCATCACGAGCGGACAGGCGGGGAAAGATACGCAGTATTTT. It yields the protein CAITSGQAGKDTQYF.